The 2 T cell receptor beta chains given below trace back to one sample, sequenced in a study of blood T cell repertoires in COVID-19. TCRdb's copy holds only in-frame clones and misses some; the assay was immunoSEQ multiplex PCR. The sample has fewer than 350,000 clones; more than 75% are singletons. The sequenced material came from PBMCs or T cells enriched from blood (not recorded which). These receptors originate from a woman aged 60-70 years in a cohort exposed to, infected with or recovered from COVID-19 (not recorded which).

The rearrangement links TRBV7-9 to TRBJ1-1; D perhaps matches TRBD1 (5 bases). The CDR3 has 16 amino acids. V was clipped by 4 bases and J by 5 bases, with 20 bases between them. From germline, CDR1 is SEHNR and CDR2 FQNEAQ (reference sequence). CDR3 loop: CASSSDGAGRGTEAFF. CDR3 DNA sequence: TGTGCCAGCAGCTCCGATGGGGCAGGGCGAGGAACTGAAGCTTTCTTT.

The V call is TRBV10-2, the J call TRBJ1-3, with D possibly TRBD1 on 6 matching bases. CDR1 WSHSY and CDR2 SAAADI come from the germline V gene. This CDR3 region has 14 residues. The V gene lost 5 bases and the J gene lost 2 bases, with 10 bases spanning the gap. The CDR3 reads CASSRTGPGNTIYF. CDR3 DNA sequence: TGCGCCAGCAGTAGAACAGGGCCTGGAAACACCATATATTTT.